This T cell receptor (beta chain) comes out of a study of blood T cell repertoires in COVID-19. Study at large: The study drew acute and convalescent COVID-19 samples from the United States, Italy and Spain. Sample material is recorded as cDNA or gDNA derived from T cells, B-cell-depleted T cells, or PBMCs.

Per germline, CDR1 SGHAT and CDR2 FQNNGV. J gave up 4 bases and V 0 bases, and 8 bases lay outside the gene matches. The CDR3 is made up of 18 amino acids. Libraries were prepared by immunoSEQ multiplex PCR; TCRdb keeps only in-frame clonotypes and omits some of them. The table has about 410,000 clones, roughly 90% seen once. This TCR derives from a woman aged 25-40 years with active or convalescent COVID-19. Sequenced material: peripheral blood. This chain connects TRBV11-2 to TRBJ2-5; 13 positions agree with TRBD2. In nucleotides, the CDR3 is TGTGCCAGCAGCTTAGAACCGGGACTAGCGGGAATTGGAGAGACCCAGTACTTC. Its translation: CASSLEPGLAGIGETQYF.